The 16 T cell receptor beta chains below come from one sample, sequenced in a study of blood T cell repertoires in COVID-19 (dated by TCRdb to about 2020). Receptors were amplified or captured by the immunoSEQ multiplex PCR assay. Imported from immuneACCESS, the table was reduced by TCRdb to in-frame sequences with V and J called. These copies leave out some clones; in studies compared against another copy, an unresolved V gene accounts for under half, and the cause of the remainder is not known. The sample has roughly 250,000 clones on record, about 87% of them singletons. Clones ranked in the top ten supply about 1.2% of the sample. The specimen was PBMCs or T cells enriched from blood (not recorded which). The receptors come from a woman in her 40s with acute COVID-19.

V usage is TRBV29-1 and J usage is TRBJ1-1, with D hard to call. Germline lookup yields CDR1 SQVTM and CDR2 ANQGSEA. This CDR3 is 13 amino acids long. Trimming stripped 7 bases from V and 3 bases from J, with 15 bases between. The CDR3 DNA follows: TGCAGCGGAAATAGAGAGGTAGACACTGAAGCTTTCTTT. Its translation: CSGNREVDTEAFF.

The rearrangement links TRBV9 to TRBJ2-1; 8 bases are shared with TRBD2. This CDR3 contains 16 residues. After removal of 0 bases from V and 8 bases from J, the junction contained 10 bases not matched to a gene. The germline V gene encodes CDR1 SGDLS and CDR2 YYNGEE. The CDR3 spells CASSVAGGPRVDEQFF. The DNA of the CDR3 is TGTGCCAGCAGCGTAGCGGGAGGGCCGCGGGTTGATGAGCAGTTCTTC.

V and J are TRBV28 and TRBJ1-4; 7 positions agree with TRBD1. The CDR3 contains 13 residues. Germline values: CDR1 MDHEN, CDR2 SYDVKM. V was clipped by 10 bases and J by 3 bases; unmatched bases: 5. In DNA form, the CDR3 reads TGTGCCACCCTAGGACAGGCTAATGAAAAACTGTTTTTT. It encodes CATLGQANEKLFF.

The rearrangement links TRBV19 to TRBJ2-7; D possibly corresponds to TRBD2 (6 bases). This CDR3 comprises 13 residues. The V end was cut by 5 bases, the J end by 6 bases, with 14 bases between. Germline V lookup: CDR1 LNHDA, CDR2 SQIVND (reference sequence). The CDR3 protein is CASSPLGTREQYF. CDR3 in DNA: TGTGCCAGTAGTCCGTTAGGGACTCGCGAGCAGTACTTC.

The rearrangement links TRBV27 to TRBJ1-1, with a possible D match to TRBD1 (5 bases). There are 14 residues in the CDR3. V lost 7 bases, J lost 1 base, and 13 bases lay in between. Germline CDR1 is MNHEY and CDR2 is SMNVEV (reference sequence). CDR3 amino acids: CASTPNQGNTEAFF. DNA of the CDR3: TGTGCCAGCACCCCGAATCAGGGGAACACTGAAGCTTTCTTT.

This clone was recorded once. The chain is built from TRBV11-2 and TRBJ2-7, with 11 bases matching TRBD2. The CDR3 extends over 17 amino acids. With 0 bases clipped from V and 8 bases from J, the junction kept 12 bases outside the gene matches. Germline CDR1 reads SGHAT; CDR2 reads FQNNGV. The CDR3 sequence: CASSLDEVLAGADKQYF. Written as DNA, the CDR3 is TGTGCCAGCAGCTTAGACGAGGTACTAGCGGGAGCCGACAAGCAGTACTTC. Combining the CDR3 with reference TRBV11-2 and TRBJ2-7 gives the whole variable domain EAGVAQSPRYKIIEKRQSVAFWCNPISGHATLYWYQQILGQGPKLLIQFQNNGVVDDSQLPKDRFSAERLKGVDSTLKIQPAKLEDSAVYLCASSLDEVLAGADKQYFGPGTRLTVT.

The chain combines TRBV27 with TRBJ2-4; possibly TRBD2 for D (5 bases). The CDR3 consists of 11 residues. Trimming pared 4 bases from V and 13 bases from J, leaving 11 bases between. Germline lookup yields CDR1 MNHEY and CDR2 SMNVEV (reference sequence). This chain's CDR3 is CASSSPSGQYF. Written as DNA, the CDR3 is TGTGCCAGCAGTTCCCCTTCGGGGCAGTACTTC.

J is TRBJ2-1 and V is TRBV13; the match to TRBD2 covers 9 bases. Germline assignment: CDR1 PRHDT and CDR2 FYEKMQ (reference sequence). J gave up 0 bases and V 6 bases, and 9 bases lay outside the gene matches. The CDR3 consists of 17 residues. CDR3: CASSPSGAISSYNEQFF. The CDR3 region has the DNA TGTGCCAGCAGTCCTAGCGGGGCCATAAGCTCCTACAATGAGCAGTTCTTC.

The chain has TRBV24-1 and TRBJ2-1; D may be TRBD1 (6 bases). The CDR3 extends over 14 amino acids. Germline V gives CDR1 KGHDR, CDR2 SFDVKD. V was trimmed by 4 bases and J by 5 bases, leaving 11 bases between them. CDR3 bases: TGTGCCACCAGTGACTGGACAGATAACAATGAGCAGTTCTTC. Translation: CATSDWTDNNEQFF.

The chain carries TRBV7-9 and TRBJ1-1; D is perhaps TRBD1 (6 bases). The germline gives CDR1 SEHNR, CDR2 FQNEAQ (reference sequence). Trimming left V 4 bases short and J 6 bases short, with 15 bases between. The CDR3 totals 14 residues. The CDR3 reads CASSYGQQPPEAFF. The CDR3 bases are TGTGCCAGCAGCTACGGACAGCAGCCTCCTGAAGCTTTCTTT.

The rearrangement joins TRBV5-3 to TRBJ2-1, with 10 nucleotides matching TRBD2. TRBV5-3 is an open reading frame whose function is uncertain. With 1 base clipped from V and 1 base from J, the junction kept 2 bases outside the gene matches. This CDR3 is 16 amino acids long. CDR3 sequence (DNA): TGTGCCAGAAGCTTGCTACTAGCGGGATCCTACAATGAGCAGTTCTTC. Protein product: CARSLLLAGSYNEQFF.

This chain links TRBV18 with TRBJ1-1, with a possible D match to TRBD1 (6 bases). Germline V gene data show CDR1 as KGHSH and CDR2 as LQKENI. V was clipped by 0 bases and J by 2 bases, with 13 bases between them. The CDR3 extends over 16 amino acids. The CDR3 spells CASSPPSGAKNTEAFF. The CDR3 coding sequence is TGTGCCAGCTCACCACCGTCAGGGGCTAAAAACACTGAAGCTTTCTTT.

On this clone: Being one base from a much bigger clone, this may be a read error. The rearrangement uses TRBV12-3 or TRBV12-4 and TRBJ1-1; D not certain. Trimming shortened V by 2 bases and J by 0 bases, and 4 bases separated the two germline ends. The CDR3 runs to 13 residues. CDR3 nucleotides: TGTGCCAGCAGTTTACAGGTGAACACTGAAGCTTTCTTT. It codes for CASSLQVNTEAFF.

This rearrangement joins TRBV18 to TRBJ2-7; 7 nucleotides agree with TRBD1. Unmatched junction bases numbered 0, after V lost 0 bases and J lost 4 bases. Germline V gene sequence: CDR1 KGHSH, CDR2 LQKENI. The CDR3 is made up of 13 amino acids. CDR3 amino acids: CASSPPTGYEQYF. The CDR3 coding sequence is TGTGCCAGCTCACCACCGACAGGGTACGAGCAGTACTTC.

The chain links TRBV4-1 to TRBJ2-2; 8 bases agree with TRBD2. With 3 bases clipped from V and 1 base from J, the junction kept 7 bases outside the gene matches. The CDR3 totals 17 residues. Germline lookup yields CDR1 MGHRA and CDR2 YSYEKL. The DNA of the CDR3 is TGCGCCAGCAGCCAGGGCATAGCGGGGTTGAACACCGGGGAGCTGTTTTTT. Its translation is CASSQGIAGLNTGELFF.

The chain carries TRBV2 and TRBJ2-7, with TRBD1 identical over 8 bases. The CDR3 totals 13 residues. V lost 8 bases, J lost 3 bases, and 6 bases stayed unmatched. Looked up from germline, CDR1 is SNHLY and CDR2 is FYNNEI. The CDR3 sequence is CASLEGTGYEQYF. CDR3 DNA sequence: TGTGCCAGCTTAGAAGGGACAGGCTACGAGCAGTACTTC. Full variable domain (remainder filled in from reference TRBV2 and TRBJ2-7): EPEVTQTPSHQVTQMGQEVILRCVPISNHLYFYWYRQILGQKVEFLVSFYNNEISEKSEIFDDQFSVERPDGSNFTLKIRSTKLEDSAMYFCASLEGTGYEQYFGPGTRLTVT.